This T cell receptor (delta chain) was captured by sequencing in a study of gamma-delta T cells after stem cell transplantation (dated by TCRdb to 2016 to 2017). Relative to germline, V is missing 0 bases and J is missing 0 bases, with 8 bases of the junction outside any gene match. There are 17 amino acids in the CDR3, from cysteine to phenylalanine inclusive. CDR3 DNA only is kept here, 51 bases in frame from base 1. The germline V gene yields GEAIGNYY for CDR1 and EKD for CDR2. The library came from RT-PCR. Reads for this sample came from an Illumina MiSeq. Clones were re-identified by TCRdb from the public reads with CATT, and rows with the same DNA were merged. This sample comprises about 14,000 delta-chain clones, about 32% of them detected only once. Clones ranked in the top ten supply 3% to 4.5% of the sample. On this clone: There is no known antigen for this receptor. No much larger clone exists at a distance of one base, and base qualities are not known.

The specimen sequenced was gamma-delta T cells. This TCR was sampled from a human donor. It is not recorded whose cells these are; they may come from a transplant donor. The chain couples TRDV2 to TRDJ1, and TRDD3 aligns with 8 junction nucleotides. At the DNA level, the sequence is TGTGCCTGTGACACCGGGTGTCTGGGGGAAAACACCGATAAACTCATCTTT. The resulting protein is CACDTGCLGENTDKLIF.